Sequencing of this TCR beta chain was carried out in a study of control samples from healthy donors and cancer patients. The table came from immunoSEQ multiplex PCR; TCRdb's copy has only in-frame clones and leaves some out. The sample holds approximately 150,000 clones, around 88% seen once. The V end was cut by 4 bases, the J end by 9 bases, with 17 bases between. Germline V gives CDR1 SGHRS, CDR2 YFSETQ. The CDR3 spans 15 residues. The rearrangement uses TRBV5-1 and TRBJ1-6; D gene uncertain. The sequence was obtained from a young man in good health. The sequenced sample consisted of blood. CDR3 amino acids: CASSPQGARFSPLHF. The DNA for the CDR3 is TGCGCCAGCAGCCCGCAAGGTGCAAGATTTTCACCCCTCCACTTT.